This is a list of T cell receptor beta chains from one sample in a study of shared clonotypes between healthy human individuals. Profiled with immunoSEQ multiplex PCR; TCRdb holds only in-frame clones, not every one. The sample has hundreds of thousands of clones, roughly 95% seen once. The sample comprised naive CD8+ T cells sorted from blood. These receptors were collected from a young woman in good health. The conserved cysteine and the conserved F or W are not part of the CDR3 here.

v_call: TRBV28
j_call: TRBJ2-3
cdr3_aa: ASSLPPPQAGALTDTQY

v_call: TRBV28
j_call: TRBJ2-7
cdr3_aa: ASSTGTRSYEQY

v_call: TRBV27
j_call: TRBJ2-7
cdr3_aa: ASSYGGLSEQY

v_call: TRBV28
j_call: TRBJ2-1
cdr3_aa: ASSSSATSRNEQF

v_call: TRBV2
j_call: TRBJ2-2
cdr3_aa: ARKAANTGELF

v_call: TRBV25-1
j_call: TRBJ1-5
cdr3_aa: ASSSYSNQPQH

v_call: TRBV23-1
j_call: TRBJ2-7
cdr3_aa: ASSNSAGHLTNYEQY

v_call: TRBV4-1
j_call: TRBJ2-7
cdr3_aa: ASSQEAANPYEQY

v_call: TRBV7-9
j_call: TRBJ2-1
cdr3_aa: AGGLGGREQF

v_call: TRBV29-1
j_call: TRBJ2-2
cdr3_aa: SATGGQGTGELF

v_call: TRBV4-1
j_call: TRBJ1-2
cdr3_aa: ASSQGFNGGNYGYT

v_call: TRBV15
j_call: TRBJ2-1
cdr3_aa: ATSSTKKRLGYNEQF

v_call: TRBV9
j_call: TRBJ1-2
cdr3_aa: ASSVGGNGYT

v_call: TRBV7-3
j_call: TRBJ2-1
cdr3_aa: ASSPAGTGYNEQF

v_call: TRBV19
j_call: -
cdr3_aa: ASSLTSGGTYEQY

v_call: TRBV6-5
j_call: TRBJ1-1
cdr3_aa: ASRPGVNTEAF

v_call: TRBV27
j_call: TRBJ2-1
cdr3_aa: ASSFGGSEQF

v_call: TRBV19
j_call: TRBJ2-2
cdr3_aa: ASMNAGELF

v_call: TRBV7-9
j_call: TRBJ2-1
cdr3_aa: ASSLFDGTGSNEQF

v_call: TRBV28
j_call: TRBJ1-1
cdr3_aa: ASSLAPQNTEAF

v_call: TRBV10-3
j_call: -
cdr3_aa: AITRTRTRKYEQY

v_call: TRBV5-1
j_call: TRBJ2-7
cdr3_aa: ASSLEPAWEQY

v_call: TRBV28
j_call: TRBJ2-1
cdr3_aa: ASSLGQDYYNEQF

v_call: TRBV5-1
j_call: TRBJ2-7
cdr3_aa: ASSWEEVNYEQY

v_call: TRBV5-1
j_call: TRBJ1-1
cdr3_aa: ASSLAPAPKDTEAF

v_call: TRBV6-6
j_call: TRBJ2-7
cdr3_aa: ASSYNVYEQY

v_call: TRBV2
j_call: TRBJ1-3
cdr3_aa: ASSSEDRGQHTIY